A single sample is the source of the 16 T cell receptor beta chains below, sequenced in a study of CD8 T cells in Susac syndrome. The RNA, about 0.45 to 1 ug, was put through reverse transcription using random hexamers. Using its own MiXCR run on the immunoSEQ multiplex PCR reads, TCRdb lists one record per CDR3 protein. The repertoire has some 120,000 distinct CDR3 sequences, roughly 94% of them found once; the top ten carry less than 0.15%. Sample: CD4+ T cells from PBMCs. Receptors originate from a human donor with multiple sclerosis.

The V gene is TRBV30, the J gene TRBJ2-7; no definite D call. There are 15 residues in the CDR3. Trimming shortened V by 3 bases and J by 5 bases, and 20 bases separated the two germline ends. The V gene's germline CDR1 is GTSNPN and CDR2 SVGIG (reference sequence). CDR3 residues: CAWSPGRVKVDEQYF. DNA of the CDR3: TGTGCCTGGAGCCCCGGACGGGTAAAAGTGGACGAGCAGTACTTC.

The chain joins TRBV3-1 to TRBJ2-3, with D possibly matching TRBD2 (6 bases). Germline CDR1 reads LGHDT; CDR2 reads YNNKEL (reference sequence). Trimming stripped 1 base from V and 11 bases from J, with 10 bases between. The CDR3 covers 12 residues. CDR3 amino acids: CASSQATRRQYF. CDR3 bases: TGTGCCAGCAGCCAAGCGACTAGAAGGCAGTATTTT.

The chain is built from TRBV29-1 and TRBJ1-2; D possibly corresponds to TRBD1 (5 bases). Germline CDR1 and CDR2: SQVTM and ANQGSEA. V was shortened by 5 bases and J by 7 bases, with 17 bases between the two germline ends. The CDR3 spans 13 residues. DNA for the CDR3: TGCAGCGTTAATCGGGGCCCGGGCTTTGGCTACACCTTC. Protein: CSVNRGPGFGYTF. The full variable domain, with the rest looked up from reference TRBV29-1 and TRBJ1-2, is SAVISQKPSRDICQRGTSLTIQCQVDSQVTMMFWYRQQPGQSLTLIATANQGSEATYESGFVIDKFPISRPNLTFSTLTVSNMSPEDSSIYLCSVNRGPGFGYTFGSGTRLTVV.

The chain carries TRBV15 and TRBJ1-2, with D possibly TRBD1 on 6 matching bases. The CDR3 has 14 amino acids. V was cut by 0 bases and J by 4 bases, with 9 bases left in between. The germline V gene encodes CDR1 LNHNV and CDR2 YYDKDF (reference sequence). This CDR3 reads CATSRDQGPYGYTF. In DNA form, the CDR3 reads TGTGCCACCAGCAGAGACCAGGGGCCCTATGGCTACACCTTC.

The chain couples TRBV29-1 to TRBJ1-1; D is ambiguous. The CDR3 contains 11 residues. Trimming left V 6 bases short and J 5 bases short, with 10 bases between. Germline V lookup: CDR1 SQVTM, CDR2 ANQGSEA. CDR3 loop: CSVAGLTEAFF. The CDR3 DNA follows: TGCAGCGTGGCCGGGTTGACTGAAGCTTTCTTT.

The CDR3 nucleotides are TGTGCCAGCAGCCAAGGTAGAGATACGCAGTATTTT. Protein: CASSQGRDTQYF. The J gene is TRBJ2-3, the V gene TRBV3-1; D ambiguous. With 1 base removed from V and 5 bases from J, the gap between germline ends came to 4 bases. This CDR3 spans 12 amino acids. Per germline, CDR1 LGHDT and CDR2 YNNKEL (reference sequence).

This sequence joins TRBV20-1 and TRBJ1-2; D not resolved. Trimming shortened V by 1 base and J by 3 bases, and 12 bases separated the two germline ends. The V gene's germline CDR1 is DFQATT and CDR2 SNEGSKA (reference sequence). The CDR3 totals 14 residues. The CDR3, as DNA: TGCAGTGCTAGAGGGCGGCTCGGGGACTATGGCTACACCTTC. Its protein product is CSARGRLGDYGYTF.

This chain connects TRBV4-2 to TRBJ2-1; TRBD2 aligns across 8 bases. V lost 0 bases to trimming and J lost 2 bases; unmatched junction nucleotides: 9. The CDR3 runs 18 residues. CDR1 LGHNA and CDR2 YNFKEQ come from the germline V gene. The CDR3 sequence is CASSQDFSGSAPYNEQFF. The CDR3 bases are TGTGCCAGCAGCCAAGATTTCAGCGGGAGTGCCCCCTACAATGAGCAGTTCTTC.

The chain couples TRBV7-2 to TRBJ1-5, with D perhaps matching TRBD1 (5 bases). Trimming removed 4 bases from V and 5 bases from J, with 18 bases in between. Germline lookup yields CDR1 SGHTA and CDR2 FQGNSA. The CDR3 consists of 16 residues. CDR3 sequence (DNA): TGTGCCAGCAGCTATATCTCCGGGCAGGGCTATCAGCCCCAGCATTTT. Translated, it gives CASSYISGQGYQPQHF.

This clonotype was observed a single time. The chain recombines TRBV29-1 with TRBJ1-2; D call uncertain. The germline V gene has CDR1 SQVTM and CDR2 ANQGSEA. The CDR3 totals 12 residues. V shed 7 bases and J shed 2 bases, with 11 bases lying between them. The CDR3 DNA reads TGCAGCGCGACCGAGGTAAACTATGGCTACACCTTC. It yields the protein CSATEVNYGYTF.

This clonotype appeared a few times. The CDR3 loop reads CASSWDRDQPQHF. The CDR3 DNA reads TGTGCCAGCAGTTGGGACAGGGATCAGCCCCAGCATTTT. The V and J genes are TRBV27 and TRBJ1-5; 9 nucleotides match TRBD1. From germline, CDR1 is MNHEY and CDR2 SMNVEV (reference sequence). After removal of 4 bases from V and 5 bases from J, the junction contained 0 bases not matched to a gene. This CDR3 contains 13 residues.

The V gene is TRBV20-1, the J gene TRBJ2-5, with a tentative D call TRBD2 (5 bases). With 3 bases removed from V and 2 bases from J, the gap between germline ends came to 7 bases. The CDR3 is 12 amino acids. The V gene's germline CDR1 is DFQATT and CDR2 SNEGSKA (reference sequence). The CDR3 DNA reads TGCAGTGCTAGGGAGGCTCAAGAGACCCAGTACTTC. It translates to CSAREAQETQYF.

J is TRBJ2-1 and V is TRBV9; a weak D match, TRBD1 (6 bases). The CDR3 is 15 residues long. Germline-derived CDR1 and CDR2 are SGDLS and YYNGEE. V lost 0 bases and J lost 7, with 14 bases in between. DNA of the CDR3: TGTGCCAGCAGCGTAGGTCAGGGGCGGACGAATGAGCAGTTCTTC. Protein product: CASSVGQGRTNEQFF.

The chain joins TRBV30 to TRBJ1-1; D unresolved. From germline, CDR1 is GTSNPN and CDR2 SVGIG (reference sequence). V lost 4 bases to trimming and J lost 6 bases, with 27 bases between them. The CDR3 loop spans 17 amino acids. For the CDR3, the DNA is TGTGCCTGGACCCCCGTCGGTGTAGGGTACGGTGGCGCTGAAGCTTTCTTT. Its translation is CAWTPVGVGYGGAEAFF.

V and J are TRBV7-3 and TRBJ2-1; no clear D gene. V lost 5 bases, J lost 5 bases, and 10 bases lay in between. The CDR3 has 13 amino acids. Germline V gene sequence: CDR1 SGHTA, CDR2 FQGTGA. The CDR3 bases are TGTGCCAGCAGCCCCTCCCAGGACAATGAGCAGTTCTTC. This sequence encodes CASSPSQDNEQFF. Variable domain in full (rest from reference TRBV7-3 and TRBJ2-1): GAGVSQTPSNKVTEKGKYVELRCDPISGHTALYWYRQSLGQGPEFLIYFQGTGAADDSGLPNDRFFAVRPEGSVSTLKIQRTERGDSAVYLCASSPSQDNEQFFGPGTRLTVL.

In DNA form, the CDR3 reads TGTGCCAGCAGTGAACAGACAGGGGGGAAGGGTGAGCAGTTCTTC. This gives the protein CASSEQTGGKGEQFF. This sequence joins TRBV28 and TRBJ2-1; 9 bases line up with TRBD1. J lost 9 bases, V lost 5 bases, and 11 bases had no gene match. Germline loops: CDR1 MDHEN, CDR2 SYDVKM. The CDR3 covers 15 residues. Full variable domain (missing parts from reference TRBV28 and TRBJ2-1): DVKVTQSSRYLVKRTGEKVFLECVQDMDHENMFWYRQDPGLGLRLIYFSYDVKMKEKGDIPEGYSVSREKKERFSLILESASTNQTSMYLCASSEQTGGKGEQFFGPGTRLTVL.